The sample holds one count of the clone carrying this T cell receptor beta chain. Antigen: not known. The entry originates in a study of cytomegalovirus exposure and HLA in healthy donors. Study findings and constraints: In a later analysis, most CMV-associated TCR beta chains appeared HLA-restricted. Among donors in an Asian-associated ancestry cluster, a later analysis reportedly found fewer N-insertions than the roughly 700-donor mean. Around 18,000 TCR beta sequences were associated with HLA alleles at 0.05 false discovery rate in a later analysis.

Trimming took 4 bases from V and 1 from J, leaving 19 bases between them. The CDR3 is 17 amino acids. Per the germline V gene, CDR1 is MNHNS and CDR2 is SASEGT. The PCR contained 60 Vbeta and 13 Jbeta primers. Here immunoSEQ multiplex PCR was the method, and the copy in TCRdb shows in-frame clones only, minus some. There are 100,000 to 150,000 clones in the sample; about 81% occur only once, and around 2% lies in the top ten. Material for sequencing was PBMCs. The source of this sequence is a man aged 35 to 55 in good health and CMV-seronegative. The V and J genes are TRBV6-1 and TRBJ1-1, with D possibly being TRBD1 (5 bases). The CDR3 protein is CASSGGGFLGRNTEAFF. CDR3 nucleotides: TGTGCCAGCAGTGGCGGGGGTTTCTTGGGGAGGAACACTGAAGCTTTCTTT.